This TCR beta chain was observed in a study of T-cell memory formation after mild COVID-19 (dated by TCRdb to 2020 to 2023). Background on the whole study: TCR sequence clusters from the two donors were largely donor specific. In two donors, T-cell clones that expanded and contracted after mild COVID-19 were followed by sequencing TCRalpha and TCRbeta repertoires longitudinally. The cohort was made up of two young adult volunteers, one female and one male, who were previously healthy. Study-wide findings and limitations: Clones that contracted from day 15 to 85 showed balanced CD4/CD8 phenotypes, whereas a second wave of clones that expanded from day 15 to 37 leaned towards CD4+. Some responding clones were found in pre-infection memory, which suggests that pre-existing cross-reactive memory T cells took part in the SARS-CoV-2 response. Contracting CD4+ clones were located mainly in the CM and EM memory subsets, whereas CD8+ clones were found to be enriched in EMRA. The study included only a couple of mild cases, and larger cohorts that include severe cases with pre-infection samples were judged to be necessary. The second-wave clones that peaked on day 37 were not confirmed to be SARS-CoV-2 specific.

In regard to this clonotype: Its antigen is currently not known. No clone much larger than this one lies a single base away; base qualities are absent.

Ficoll-Paque density gradient centrifugation was used to isolate PBMCs. From a lookup of the germline V gene (reference sequence), CDR1 and CDR2 are SSHAT and FNYEAQ. V is pruned by 5 bases and J by 4 bases, leaving 7 bases of the junction without a gene match. Counted from cysteine to phenylalanine, this CDR3 has 14 amino acids. Just CDR3 DNA is preserved here, 42 bases in frame from base 1. The sequencing machine was an Illumina NovaSeq 6000. TCRalpha and TCRbeta cDNA libraries were built by 5'RACE with constant-segment primers, adding sample barcodes and unique molecular identifiers. Trizol reagent was used to extract RNA from every sample. Amplification of the libraries took two PCR steps, and the second step added a second sample barcode plus Illumina TruSeq adapters. The libraries were sequenced on an Illumina NovaSeq using 2 x 150 bp paired-end reads. Per the original workflow: The reads were demultiplexed and collapsed into UMI-guided consensus sequences using migec v1.2.7. With mixcr v2.1.11, UMI consensuses were aligned to TRA and TRB V and J templates and assembled into clonotypes. Clonotypes were classified as expanded or contracted when called significant by both edgeR and NoisET, with noise models trained on biological replicates. For edgeR calls, the thresholds were a false discovery rate-adjusted p below 0.01 and a log2 fold-change of 1. As an exploratory analysis of dynamics, max-normalized trajectories of the 1000 most abundant clonotypes were examined by PCA with hierarchical clustering. Separately sequenced CD4+ and CD8+ repertoires were used to assign a CD4 or CD8 phenotype to each responding clone. TCRdb ran its own pipeline on the public reads, namely fastp trimming at Q25 and MiXCR clone calling, and kept in-frame beta chains. Every CDR3 protein is listed once, alongside the most common genes and DNA of its rows. The V and J calls were not made by the authors but by TCRdb's processing. The sample table contains under 200,000 distinct CDR3 sequences; only one count was recorded for about 9.9% of them. Of the sample, roughly 3.8% falls within the top ten clones.

The rearrangement combines TRBV7-7 with TRBJ2-5; TRBD2 agrees with 7 junctional bases. The source material was PBMCs or a T cell subset sorted from them (not recorded which). This TCR came from a young man who had mild COVID-19 (a few samples of this study predate the infection). The sample titles of this study are shuffled in the database, so cell type and time point are left out; the donor was told from shared clones. The nucleotide sequence reads as follows: TGTGCCAGCAGCACCTCGGGGGGAATAGAGACCCAGTACTTC. This translates into CASSTSGGIETQYF.